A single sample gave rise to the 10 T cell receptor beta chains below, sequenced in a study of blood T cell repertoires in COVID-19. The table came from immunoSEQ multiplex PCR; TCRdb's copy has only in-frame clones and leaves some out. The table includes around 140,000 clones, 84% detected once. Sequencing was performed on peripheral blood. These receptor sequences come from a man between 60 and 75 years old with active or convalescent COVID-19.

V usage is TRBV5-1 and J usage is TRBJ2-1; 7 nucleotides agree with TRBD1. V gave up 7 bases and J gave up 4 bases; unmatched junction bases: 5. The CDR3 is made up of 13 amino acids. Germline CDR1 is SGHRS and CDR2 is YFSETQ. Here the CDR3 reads CASRTGVYNEQFF. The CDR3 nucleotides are TGCGCCAGCCGAACAGGGGTTTACAATGAGCAGTTCTTC.

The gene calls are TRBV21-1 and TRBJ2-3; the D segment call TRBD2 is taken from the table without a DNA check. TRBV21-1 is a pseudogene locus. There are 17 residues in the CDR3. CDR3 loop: CASSKVAGTHESDTQYF. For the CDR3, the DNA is TGTGCCAGCAGCAAAGTGGCGGGAACCCACGAGTCAGATACGCAGTATTTT.

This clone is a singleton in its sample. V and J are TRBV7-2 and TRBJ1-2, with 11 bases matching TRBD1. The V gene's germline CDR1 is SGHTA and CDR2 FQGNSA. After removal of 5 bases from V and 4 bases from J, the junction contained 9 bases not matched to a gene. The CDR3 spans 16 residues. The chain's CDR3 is CASSITGQGAGYGYTF. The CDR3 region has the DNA TGTGCCAGCAGCATAACTGGACAGGGGGCCGGCTATGGCTACACCTTC.

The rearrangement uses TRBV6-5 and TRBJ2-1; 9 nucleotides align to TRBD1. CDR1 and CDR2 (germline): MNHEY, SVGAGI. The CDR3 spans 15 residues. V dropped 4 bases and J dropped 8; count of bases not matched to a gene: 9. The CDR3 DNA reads TGTGCCAGCAGTTCCCCGGGACAGGGTTCGGATGAGCAGTTCTTC. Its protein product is CASSSPGQGSDEQFF.

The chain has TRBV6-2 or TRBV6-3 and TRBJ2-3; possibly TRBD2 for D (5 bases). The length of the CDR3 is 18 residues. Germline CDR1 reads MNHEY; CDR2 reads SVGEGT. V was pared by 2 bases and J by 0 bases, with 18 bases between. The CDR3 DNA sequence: TGTGCCAGCAGTTACCCAGACTGGAGGAGGAGGAGCACAGATACGCAGTATTTT. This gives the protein CASSYPDWRRRSTDTQYF.

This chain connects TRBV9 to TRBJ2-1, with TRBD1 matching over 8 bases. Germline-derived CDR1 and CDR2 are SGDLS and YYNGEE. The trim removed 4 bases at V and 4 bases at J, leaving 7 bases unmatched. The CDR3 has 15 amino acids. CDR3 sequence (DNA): TGTGCCAGCAGCTTAGACCAGGGGGCTTACAATGAGCAGTTCTTC. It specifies CASSLDQGAYNEQFF.

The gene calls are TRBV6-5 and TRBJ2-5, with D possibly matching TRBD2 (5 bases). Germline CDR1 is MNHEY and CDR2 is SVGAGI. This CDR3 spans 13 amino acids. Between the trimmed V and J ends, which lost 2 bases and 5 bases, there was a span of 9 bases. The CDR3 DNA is TGTGCCAGCAGTTACGGGAGCTGGGAGACCCAGTACTTC. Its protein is CASSYGSWETQYF.

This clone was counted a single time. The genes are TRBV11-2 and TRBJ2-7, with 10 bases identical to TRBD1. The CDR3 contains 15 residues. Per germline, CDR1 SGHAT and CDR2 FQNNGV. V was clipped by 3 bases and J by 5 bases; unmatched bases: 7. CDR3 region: CASSFSADRGNEQYF. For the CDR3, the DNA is TGTGCCAGCAGCTTTTCAGCGGACAGGGGGAACGAGCAGTACTTC. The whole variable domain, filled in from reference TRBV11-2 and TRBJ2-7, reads EAGVAQSPRYKIIEKRQSVAFWCNPISGHATLYWYQQILGQGPKLLIQFQNNGVVDDSQLPKDRFSAERLKGVDSTLKIQPAKLEDSAVYLCASSFSADRGNEQYFGPGTRLTVT.

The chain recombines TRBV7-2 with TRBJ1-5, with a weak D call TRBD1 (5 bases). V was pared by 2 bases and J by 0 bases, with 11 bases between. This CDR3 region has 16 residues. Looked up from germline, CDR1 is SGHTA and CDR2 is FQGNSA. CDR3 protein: CASSLRAGSSNQPQHF. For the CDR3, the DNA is TGTGCCAGCAGCTTACGGGCAGGGTCTAGCAATCAGCCCCAGCATTTT.

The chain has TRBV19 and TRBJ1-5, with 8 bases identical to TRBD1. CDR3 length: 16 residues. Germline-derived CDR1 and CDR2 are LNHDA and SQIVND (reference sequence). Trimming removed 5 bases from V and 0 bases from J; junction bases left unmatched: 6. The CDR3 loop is CASSGRTGLSNQPQHF. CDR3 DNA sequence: TGTGCCAGTAGTGGGCGGACAGGGCTTAGCAATCAGCCCCAGCATTTT. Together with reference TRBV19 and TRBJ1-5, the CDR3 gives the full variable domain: DGGITQSPKYLFRKEGQNVTLSCEQNLNHDAMYWYRQDPGQGLRLIYYSQIVNDFQKGDIAEGYSVSREKKESFPLTVTSAQKNPTAFYLCASSGRTGLSNQPQHFGDGTRLSIL.